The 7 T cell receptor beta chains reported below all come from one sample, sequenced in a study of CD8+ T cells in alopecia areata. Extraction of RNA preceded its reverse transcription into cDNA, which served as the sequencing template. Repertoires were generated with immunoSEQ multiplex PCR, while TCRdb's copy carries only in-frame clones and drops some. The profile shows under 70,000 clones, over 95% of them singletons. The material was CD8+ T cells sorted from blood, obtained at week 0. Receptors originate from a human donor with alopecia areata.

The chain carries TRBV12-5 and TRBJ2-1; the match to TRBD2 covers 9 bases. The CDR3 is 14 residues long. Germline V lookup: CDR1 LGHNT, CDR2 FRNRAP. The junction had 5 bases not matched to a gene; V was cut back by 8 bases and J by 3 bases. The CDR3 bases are TGTGCTAGTAAGCGGGGGGACAACTACAATGAGCAGTTCTTC. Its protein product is CASKRGDNYNEQFF.

CDR3 amino acids: CATSSTSGGSYEQYF. Here the CDR3 DNA reads TGTGCCACCAGCAGCACTAGCGGGGGCTCCTACGAGCAGTACTTC. The V and J genes are TRBV15 and TRBJ2-5; 11 nucleotides agree with TRBD2. The end of the DNA fits TRBJ2-7 better, so the J call may be wrong. Germline-derived CDR1 and CDR2 are LNHNV and YYDKDF (reference sequence). CDR3 length equals 15 residues.

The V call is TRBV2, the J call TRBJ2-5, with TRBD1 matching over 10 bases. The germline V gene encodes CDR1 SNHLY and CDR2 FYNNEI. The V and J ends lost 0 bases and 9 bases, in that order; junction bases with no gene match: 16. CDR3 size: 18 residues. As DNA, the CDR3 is TGTGCCAGCAGTGAAGCACGATTCGGGGGACAGGGGAATGGGGCCCAGTACTTC. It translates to CASSEARFGGQGNGAQYF.

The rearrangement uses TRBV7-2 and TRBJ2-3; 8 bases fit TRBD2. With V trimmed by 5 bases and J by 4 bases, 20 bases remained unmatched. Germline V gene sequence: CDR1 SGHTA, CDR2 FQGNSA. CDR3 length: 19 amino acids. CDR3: CASSIPVSGGTNPPDTQYF. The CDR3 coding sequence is TGTGCCAGCAGCATACCCGTCAGCGGGGGAACCAACCCCCCAGATACGCAGTATTTT.

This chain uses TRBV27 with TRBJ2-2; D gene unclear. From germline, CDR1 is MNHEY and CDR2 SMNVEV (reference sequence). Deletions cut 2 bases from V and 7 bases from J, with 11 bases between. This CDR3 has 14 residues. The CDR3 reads CASSLRPRGGELFF. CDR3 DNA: TGTGCCAGCAGTTTACGACCCCGCGGCGGGGAGCTGTTTTTT.

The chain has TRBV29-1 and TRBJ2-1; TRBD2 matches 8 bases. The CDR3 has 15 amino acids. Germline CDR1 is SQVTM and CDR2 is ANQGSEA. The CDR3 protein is CSITRGASGPNEQFF. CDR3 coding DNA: TGCAGTATTACCCGGGGGGCTAGCGGGCCCAATGAGCAGTTCTTC.

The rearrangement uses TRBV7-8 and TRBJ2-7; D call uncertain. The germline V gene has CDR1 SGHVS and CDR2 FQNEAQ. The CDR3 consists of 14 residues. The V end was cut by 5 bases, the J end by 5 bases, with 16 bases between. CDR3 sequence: CASSRRPDGHEQYF. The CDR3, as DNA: TGTGCCAGCAGCCGACGCCCAGACGGTCACGAGCAGTACTTC.